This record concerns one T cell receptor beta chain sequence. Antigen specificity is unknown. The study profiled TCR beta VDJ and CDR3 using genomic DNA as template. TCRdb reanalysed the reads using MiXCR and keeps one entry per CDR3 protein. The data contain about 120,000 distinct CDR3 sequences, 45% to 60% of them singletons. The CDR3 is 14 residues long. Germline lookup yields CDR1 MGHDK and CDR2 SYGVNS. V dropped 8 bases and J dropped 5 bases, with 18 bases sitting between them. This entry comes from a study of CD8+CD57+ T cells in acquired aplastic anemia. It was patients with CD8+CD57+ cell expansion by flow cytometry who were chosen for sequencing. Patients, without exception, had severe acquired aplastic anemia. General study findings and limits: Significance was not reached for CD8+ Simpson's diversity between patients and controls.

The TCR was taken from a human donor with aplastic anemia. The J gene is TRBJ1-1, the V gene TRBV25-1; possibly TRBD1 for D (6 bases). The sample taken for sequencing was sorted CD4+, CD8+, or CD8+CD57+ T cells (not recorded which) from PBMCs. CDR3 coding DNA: TGTGCCAGCGTGGACAGTAAGGGGATGACTGAAGCTTTCTTT. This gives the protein CASVDSKGMTEAFF.